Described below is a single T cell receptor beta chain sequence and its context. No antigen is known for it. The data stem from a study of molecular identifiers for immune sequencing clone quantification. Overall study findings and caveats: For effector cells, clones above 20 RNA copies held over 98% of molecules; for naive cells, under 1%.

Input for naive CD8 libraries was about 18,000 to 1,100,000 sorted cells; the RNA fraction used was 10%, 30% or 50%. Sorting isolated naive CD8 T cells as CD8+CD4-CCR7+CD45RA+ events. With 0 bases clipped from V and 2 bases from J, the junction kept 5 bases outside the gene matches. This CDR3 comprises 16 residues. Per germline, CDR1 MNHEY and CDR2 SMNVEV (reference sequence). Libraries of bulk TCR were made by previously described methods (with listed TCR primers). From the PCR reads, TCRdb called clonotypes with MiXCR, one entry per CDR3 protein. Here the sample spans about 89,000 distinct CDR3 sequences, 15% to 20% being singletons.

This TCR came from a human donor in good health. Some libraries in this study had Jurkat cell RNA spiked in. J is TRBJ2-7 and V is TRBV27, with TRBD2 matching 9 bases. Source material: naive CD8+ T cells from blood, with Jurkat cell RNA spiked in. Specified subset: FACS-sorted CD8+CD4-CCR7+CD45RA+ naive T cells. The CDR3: CASSLSGLARTYEQYF. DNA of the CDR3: TGTGCCAGCAGTTTATCAGGACTAGCGAGGACCTACGAGCAGTACTTC.